Shown below are 7 T cell receptor beta chains from a single sample sequenced in a study of read filtering for tumor transcriptome and immune sequencing. From 300 to 400 ng of RNA, a library with molecular barcoded alpha/delta and beta/gamma adaptors was made. One entry per CDR3 protein, called by TCRdb with MiXCR from the reads. The table lists about 62,000 distinct CDR3 sequences, less than 20% of them singletons, with approximately 10% in the top ten. Sequencing was carried out using a population of CD138-negative cells sorted from bone marrow. These receptors were taken from a donor at least 40 years old with multiple myeloma.

The table lists this clonotype with many counts. The CDR3: CSARVGRDLQYF. The CDR3 bases are TGCAGTGCTAGAGTCGGGCGGGACTTGCAGTACTTC. The genes are TRBV20-1 and TRBJ2-7; TRBD2 is a possible D gene (6 bases). V lost 1 base and J 9 bases, leaving 13 bases between the germline ends. CDR3 length: 12 amino acids. Germline CDR1 DFQATT, CDR2 SNEGSKA (reference sequence).

This clonotype was counted at least ten times. The J gene is TRBJ2-1, the V gene TRBV5-5; no clear D. CDR3 length equals 15 residues. The V and J ends lost 0 bases and 1 base respectively, with 8 bases between them. Looked up from germline, CDR1 is SGHKS and CDR2 is YYEKEE (reference sequence). The DNA of the CDR3 is TGTGCCAGCAGCTTGGCGGAGCTATCCTACAATGAGCAGTTCTTC. As protein: CASSLAELSYNEQFF.

This clonotype was seen at least ten times. The CDR3 nucleotides are TGTGCCAGCAGCTCAGGGACGGGAGAGAACAATGAGCAGTTCTTC. Its protein product is CASSSGTGENNEQFF. The chain carries TRBV11-3 and TRBJ2-1; D is possibly TRBD2 (6 bases). V lost 4 bases to trimming and J lost 5 bases, with 15 bases between them. The CDR3 runs 15 residues. Per germline, CDR1 SGHNT and CDR2 YENEEA.

There are many counts of this clonotype. This chain uses TRBV25-1 with TRBJ1-2; possibly TRBD1 for D (5 bases). The V end was cut by 1 base, the J end by 6 bases, with 12 bases between. This CDR3 is built from 14 residues. The germline V gene has CDR1 MGHDK and CDR2 SYGVNS. CDR3 nucleotide sequence: TGTGCCAGCAGTGAATTGGGCAGGGAGGATGGCTACACCTTC. Encoded protein: CASSELGREDGYTF.

About this clonotype itself: Given a much more abundant clone one base away, this may be a read error. V usage is TRBV20-1 and J usage is TRBJ1-1, with TRBD1 as a possible D gene (5 bases). The CDR3 loop spans 15 amino acids. The germline V gene encodes CDR1 DFQATT and CDR2 SNEGSKA (reference sequence). The ends were cut back, 6 bases at V and 0 bases at J, with 17 bases in the middle. The CDR3 DNA is TGCAGTGCCCTCCCGTCAGGGCTTATGAACACTGAAGCTTTCTTT. Encoded protein: CSALPSGLMNTEAFF.

Concerning this clonotype: Sequence at one end of the junction differs from germline and may be a read error. This sequence joins TRBV29-1 and TRBJ2-1; a possible D gene is TRBD1 (6 bases). CDR3 length: 16 amino acids. Germline V gives CDR1 SQVTM, CDR2 ANQGSEA. The CDR3 here is CSVEGGPGQGYNERFF. The CDR3 nucleotides are TGCAGCGTTGAAGGCGGTCCTGGGCAGGGGTACAATGAGCGGTTCTTC.

This clonotype turned up a few times. The chain joins TRBV10-3 to TRBJ2-1, with TRBD1 as a possible D gene (5 bases). The germline CDR1 and CDR2 sequences are ENHRY and SYGVKD. This CDR3 has 15 residues. V was trimmed by 5 bases and J by 7 bases, leaving 18 bases between them. The CDR3 loop is CAISNSGQSGNEQFF. DNA of the CDR3: TGTGCCATCAGTAACTCCGGACAATCTGGGAATGAGCAGTTCTTC.